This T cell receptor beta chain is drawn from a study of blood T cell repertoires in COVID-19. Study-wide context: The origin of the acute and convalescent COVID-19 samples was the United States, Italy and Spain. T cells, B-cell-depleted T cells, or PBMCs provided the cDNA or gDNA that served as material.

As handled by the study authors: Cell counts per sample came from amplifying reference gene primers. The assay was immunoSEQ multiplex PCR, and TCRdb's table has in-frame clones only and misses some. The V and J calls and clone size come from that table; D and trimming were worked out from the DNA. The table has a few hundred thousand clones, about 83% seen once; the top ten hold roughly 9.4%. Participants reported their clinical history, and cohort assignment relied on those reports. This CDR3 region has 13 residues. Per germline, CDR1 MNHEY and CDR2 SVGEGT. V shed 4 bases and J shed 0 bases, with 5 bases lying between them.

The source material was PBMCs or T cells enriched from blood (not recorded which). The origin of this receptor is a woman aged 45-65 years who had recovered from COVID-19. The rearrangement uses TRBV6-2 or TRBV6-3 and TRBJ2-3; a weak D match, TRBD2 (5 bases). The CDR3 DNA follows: TGTGCCAGCAGTTGGACTAGCACAGATACGCAGTATTTT. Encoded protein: CASSWTSTDTQYF.